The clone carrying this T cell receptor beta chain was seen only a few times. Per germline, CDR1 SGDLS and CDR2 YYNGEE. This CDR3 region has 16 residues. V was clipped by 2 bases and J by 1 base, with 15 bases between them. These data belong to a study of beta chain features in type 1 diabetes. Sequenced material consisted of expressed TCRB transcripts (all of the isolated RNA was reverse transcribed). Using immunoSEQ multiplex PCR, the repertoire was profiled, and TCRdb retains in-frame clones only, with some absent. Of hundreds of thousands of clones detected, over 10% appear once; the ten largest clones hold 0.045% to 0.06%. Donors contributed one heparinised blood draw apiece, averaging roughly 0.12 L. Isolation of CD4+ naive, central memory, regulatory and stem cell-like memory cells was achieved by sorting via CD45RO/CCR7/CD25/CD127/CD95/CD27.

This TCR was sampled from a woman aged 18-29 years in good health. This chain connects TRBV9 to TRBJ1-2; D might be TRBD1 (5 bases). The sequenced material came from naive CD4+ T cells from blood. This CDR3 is CASSVSVAGFNYGYTF. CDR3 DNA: TGTGCCAGCAGCGTTTCCGTAGCAGGGTTTAACTATGGCTACACCTTC.